This T cell receptor beta chain was sequenced for a study of blood T cell repertoires in COVID-19. In the study overall: Nucleic acid was either cDNA or gDNA, and it came from T cells, B-cell-depleted T cells, or PBMCs.

This clone showed up just once. Trimming removed 0 bases from V and 5 bases from J; junction bases left unmatched: 4. The CDR3 sequence is 15 residues long. Germline V gene data show CDR1 as WNHNN and CDR2 as SYGVQD (reference sequence). The method was immunoSEQ multiplex PCR; TCRdb's version includes in-frame clones alone and lacks a portion of them. The data show approximately 170,000 clones, more than 75% seen once. The sequenced sample was peripheral blood. This rearrangement joins TRBV10-1 to TRBJ2-7; 10 bases align to TRBD1. This clonotype was obtained from a man between 45 and 60 years old who had recovered from COVID-19. CDR3 DNA sequence: TGCGCCAGCAGTGAGTCGAGGGGACAGGGGCACGAGCAGTACTTC. It is translated as CASSESRGQGHEQYF.